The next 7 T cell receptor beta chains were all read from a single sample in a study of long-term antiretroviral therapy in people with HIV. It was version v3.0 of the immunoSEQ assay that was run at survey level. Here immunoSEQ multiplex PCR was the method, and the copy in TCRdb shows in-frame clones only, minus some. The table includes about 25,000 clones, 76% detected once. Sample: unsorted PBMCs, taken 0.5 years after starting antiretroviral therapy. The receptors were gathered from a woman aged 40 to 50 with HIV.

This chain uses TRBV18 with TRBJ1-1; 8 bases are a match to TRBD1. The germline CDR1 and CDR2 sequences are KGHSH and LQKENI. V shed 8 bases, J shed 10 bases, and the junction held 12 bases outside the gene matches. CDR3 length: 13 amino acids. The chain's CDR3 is CASGKTGVEAAFF. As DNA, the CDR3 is TGTGCCAGCGGAAAGACAGGGGTGGAGGCAGCTTTCTTT.

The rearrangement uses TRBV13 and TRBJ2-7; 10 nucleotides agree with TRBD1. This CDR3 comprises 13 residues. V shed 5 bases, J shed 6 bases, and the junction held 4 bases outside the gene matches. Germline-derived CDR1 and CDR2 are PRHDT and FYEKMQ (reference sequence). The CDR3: CASSQGQGIEQYF. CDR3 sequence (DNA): TGTGCCAGCAGCCAGGGACAGGGGATCGAGCAGTACTTC.

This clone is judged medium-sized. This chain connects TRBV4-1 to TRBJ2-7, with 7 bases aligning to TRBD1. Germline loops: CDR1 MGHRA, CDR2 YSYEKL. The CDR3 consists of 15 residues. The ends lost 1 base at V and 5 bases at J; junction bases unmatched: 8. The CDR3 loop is CASSQGPGGGNEQYF. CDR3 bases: TGCGCCAGCAGCCAAGGACCAGGGGGTGGCAACGAGCAGTACTTC.

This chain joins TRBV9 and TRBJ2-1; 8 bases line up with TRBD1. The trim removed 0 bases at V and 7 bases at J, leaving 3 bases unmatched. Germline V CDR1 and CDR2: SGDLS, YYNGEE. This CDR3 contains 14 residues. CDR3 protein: CASSVEGQANEQFF. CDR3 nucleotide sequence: TGTGCCAGCAGCGTAGAGGGACAGGCAAATGAGCAGTTCTTC.

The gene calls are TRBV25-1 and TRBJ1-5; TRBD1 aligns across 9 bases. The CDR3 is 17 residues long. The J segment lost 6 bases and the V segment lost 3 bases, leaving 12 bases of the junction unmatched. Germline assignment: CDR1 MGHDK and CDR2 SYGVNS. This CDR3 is CASSEGQGSLTSQPQHF. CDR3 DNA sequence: TGTGCCAGCAGTGAGGGACAGGGATCCCTTACTTCTCAGCCCCAGCATTTT.

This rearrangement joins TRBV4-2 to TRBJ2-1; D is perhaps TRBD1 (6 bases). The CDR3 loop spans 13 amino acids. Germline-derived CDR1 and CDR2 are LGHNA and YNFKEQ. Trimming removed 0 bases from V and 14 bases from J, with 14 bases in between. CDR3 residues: CASSQDYRQGKFF. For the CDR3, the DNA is TGTGCCAGCAGCCAAGATTACAGGCAGGGGAAGTTCTTC.

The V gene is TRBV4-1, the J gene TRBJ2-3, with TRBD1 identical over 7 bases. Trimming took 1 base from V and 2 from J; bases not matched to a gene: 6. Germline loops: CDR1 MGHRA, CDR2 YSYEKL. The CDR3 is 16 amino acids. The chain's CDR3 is CASSQGQGSNTDTQYF. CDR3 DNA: TGCGCCAGCAGCCAAGGACAGGGTAGTAACACAGATACGCAGTATTTT.